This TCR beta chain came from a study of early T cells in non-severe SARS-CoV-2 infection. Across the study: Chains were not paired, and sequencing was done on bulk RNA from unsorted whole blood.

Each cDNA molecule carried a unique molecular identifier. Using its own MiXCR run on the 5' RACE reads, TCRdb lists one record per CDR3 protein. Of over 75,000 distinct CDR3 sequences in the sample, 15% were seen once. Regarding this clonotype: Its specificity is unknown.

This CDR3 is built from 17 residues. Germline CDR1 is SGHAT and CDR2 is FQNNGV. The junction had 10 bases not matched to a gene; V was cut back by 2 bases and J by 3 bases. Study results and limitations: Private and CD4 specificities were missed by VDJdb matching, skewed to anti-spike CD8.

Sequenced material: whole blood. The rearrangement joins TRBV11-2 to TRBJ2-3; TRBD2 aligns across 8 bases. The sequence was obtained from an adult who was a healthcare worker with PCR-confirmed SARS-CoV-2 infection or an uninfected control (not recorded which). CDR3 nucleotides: TGTGCCAGCAGCTTATGGGCAGCGGGAGCTTGGACAGATACGCAGTATTTT. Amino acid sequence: CASSLWAAGAWTDTQYF. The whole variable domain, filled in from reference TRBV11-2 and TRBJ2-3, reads EAGVAQSPRYKIIEKRQSVAFWCNPISGHATLYWYQQILGQGPKLLIQFQNNGVVDDSQLPKDRFSAERLKGVDSTLKIQPAKLEDSAVYLCASSLWAAGAWTDTQYFGPGTRLTVL.